The source of this T cell receptor (beta chain) is a study of blood T cells in healthy people across ages. This clonotype was detected a few times. Donation came from healthy Caucasian individuals in Russia who were aged roughly 6 to 95. Isolated PBMCs totaled at least 6 million in each sample. Per sample, at least 5 micrograms of total RNA were extracted. Combining a sample-barcoded 5' primer with a J-beta primer mix, a second PCR ran for roughly 7 to 12 cycles. TCRdb itself ran the 5' RACE reads through MiXCR, one entry per CDR3 protein. The sample includes some 930,000 distinct CDR3 sequences, 29% seen only once; the top ten take about a tenth. The CDR3 is 15 amino acids. The ends were cut back, 5 bases at V and 8 bases at J, with 18 bases in the middle. Germline CDR1 SEHNR, CDR2 FQNEAQ (reference sequence). These data also formed part of another study, on T cells of mothers and their children. That study adds: The analysis detected no persistent microchimeric T cell clones.

Specimen: blood. The rearrangement joins TRBV7-9 to TRBJ1-4, with a weak D call TRBD1 (5 bases). This clonotype was sampled from a middle-aged woman in good health. CDR3 DNA sequence: TGTGCCAGCAGCCCAGTAACGGGGGATCTCGAAAAACTGTTTTTT. This translates into CASSPVTGDLEKLFF.